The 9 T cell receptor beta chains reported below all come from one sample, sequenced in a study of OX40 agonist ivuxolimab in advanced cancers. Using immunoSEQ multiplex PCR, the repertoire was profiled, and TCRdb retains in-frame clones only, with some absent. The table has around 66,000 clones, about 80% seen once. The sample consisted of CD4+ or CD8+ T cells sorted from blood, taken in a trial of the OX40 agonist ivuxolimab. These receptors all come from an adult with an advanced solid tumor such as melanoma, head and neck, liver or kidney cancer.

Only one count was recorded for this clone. The CDR3 spells CASSAGGRQETQYF. As DNA, the CDR3 is TGTGCCAGCAGCGCGGGGGGCCGGCAAGAGACCCAGTACTTC. V and J are TRBV9 and TRBJ2-5; D might be TRBD2 (7 bases). The V end was cut by 3 bases, the J end by 2 bases, with 11 bases between. Germline V lookup: CDR1 SGDLS, CDR2 YYNGEE. The CDR3 is 14 amino acids.

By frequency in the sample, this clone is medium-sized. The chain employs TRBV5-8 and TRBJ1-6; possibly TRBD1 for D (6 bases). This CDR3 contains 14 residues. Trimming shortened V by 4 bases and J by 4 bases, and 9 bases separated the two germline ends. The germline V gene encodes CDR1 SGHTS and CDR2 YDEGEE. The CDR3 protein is CASSPGQYNSPLHF. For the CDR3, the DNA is TGTGCCAGCAGCCCGGGACAATATAATTCACCCCTCCACTTT.

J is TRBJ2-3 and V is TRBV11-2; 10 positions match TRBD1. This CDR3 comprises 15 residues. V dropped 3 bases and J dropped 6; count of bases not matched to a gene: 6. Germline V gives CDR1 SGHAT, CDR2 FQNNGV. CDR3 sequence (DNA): TGTGCCAGCAGCTTCTCGGGACAGGGGAGGGATACGCAGTATTTT. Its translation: CASSFSGQGRDTQYF.

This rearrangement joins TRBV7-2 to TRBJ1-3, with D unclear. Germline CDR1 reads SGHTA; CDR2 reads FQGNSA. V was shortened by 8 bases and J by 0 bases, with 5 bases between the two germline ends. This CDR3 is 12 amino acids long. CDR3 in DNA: TGTGCCAGCCGATACTCTGGAAACACCATATATTTT. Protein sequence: CASRYSGNTIYF.

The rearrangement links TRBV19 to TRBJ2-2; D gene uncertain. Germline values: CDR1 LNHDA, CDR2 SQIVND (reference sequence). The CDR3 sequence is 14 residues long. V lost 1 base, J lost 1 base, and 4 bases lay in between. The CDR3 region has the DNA TGTGCCAGTAGTATAGTACAGAACACCGGGGAGCTGTTTTTT. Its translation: CASSIVQNTGELFF.

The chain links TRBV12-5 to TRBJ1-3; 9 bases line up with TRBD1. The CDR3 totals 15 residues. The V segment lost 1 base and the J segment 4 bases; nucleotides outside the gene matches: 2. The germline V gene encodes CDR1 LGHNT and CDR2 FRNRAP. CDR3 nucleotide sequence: TGTGCTAGTGGTTTGGGGGGACAGGGCGGAAACACCATATATTTT. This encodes CASGLGGQGGNTIYF. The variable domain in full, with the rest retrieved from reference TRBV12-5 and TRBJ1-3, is DARVTQTPRHKVTEMGQEVTMRCQPILGHNTVFWYRQTMMQGLELLAYFRNRAPLDDSGMPKDRFSAEMPDATLATLKIQPSEPRDSAVYFCASGLGGQGGNTIYFGEGSWLTVV.

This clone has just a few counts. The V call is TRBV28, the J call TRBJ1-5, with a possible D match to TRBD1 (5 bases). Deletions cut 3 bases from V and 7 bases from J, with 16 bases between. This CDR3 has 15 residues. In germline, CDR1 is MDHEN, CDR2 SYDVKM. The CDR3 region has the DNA TGTGCCAGCAGTTTTGCCGGGGCTGCAAGACAGCCCCAGCATTTT. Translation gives CASSFAGAARQPQHF.

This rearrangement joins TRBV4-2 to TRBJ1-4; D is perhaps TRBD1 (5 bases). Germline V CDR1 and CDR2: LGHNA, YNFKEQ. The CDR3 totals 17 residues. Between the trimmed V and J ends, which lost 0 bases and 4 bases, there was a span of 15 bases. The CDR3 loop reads CASSQEGTRNFNEKLFF. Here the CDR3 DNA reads TGTGCCAGCAGCCAAGAGGGGACCCGGAACTTTAATGAAAAACTGTTTTTT.

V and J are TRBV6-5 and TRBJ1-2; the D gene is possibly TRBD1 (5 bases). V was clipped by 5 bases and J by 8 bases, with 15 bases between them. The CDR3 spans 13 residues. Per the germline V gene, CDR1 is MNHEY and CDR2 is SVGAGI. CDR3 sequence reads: CASSRTRVEGYTF. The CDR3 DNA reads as TGTGCCAGCAGTCGCACCAGGGTAGAAGGCTACACCTTC.